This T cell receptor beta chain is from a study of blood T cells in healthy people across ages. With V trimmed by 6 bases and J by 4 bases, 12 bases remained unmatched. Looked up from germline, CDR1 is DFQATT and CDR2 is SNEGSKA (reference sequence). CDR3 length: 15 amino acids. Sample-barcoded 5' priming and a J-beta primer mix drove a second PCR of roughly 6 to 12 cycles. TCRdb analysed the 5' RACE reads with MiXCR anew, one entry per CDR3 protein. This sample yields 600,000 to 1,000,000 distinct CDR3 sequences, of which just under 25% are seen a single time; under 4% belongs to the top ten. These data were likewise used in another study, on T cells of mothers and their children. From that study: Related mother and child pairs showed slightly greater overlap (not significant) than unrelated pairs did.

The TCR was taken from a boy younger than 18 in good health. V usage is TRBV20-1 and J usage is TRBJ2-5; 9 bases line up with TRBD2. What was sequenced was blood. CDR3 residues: CSAGLAGTLGETQYF. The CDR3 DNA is TGCAGTGCCGGGCTAGCGGGGACCCTAGGAGAGACCCAGTACTTC.